This T cell receptor beta chain derives from a study of blood T cell repertoires in COVID-19. Study-wide background: Italy, Spain and the United States were the sources of the convalescent and acute COVID-19 samples. T cells, B-cell-depleted T cells, or PBMCs supplied cDNA or gDNA.

Original methodology: Amplification of reference gene primers provided the estimated nucleated cell counts. Method: immunoSEQ multiplex PCR; TCRdb's copy keeps in-frame clones and lacks some. D and trimming come from the DNA, and the V and J calls and clone size come from that table. The sample lists 360,000 or so clones, 85% to 90% seen once, with 6% to 7.5% in the top ten. The CDR3 consists of 14 residues. The J segment lost 2 bases and the V segment lost 7 bases, leaving 5 bases of the junction unmatched. Germline-derived CDR1 and CDR2 are SNHLY and FYNNEI. Sequenced material: peripheral blood. The gene calls are TRBV2 and TRBJ1-1; 9 bases agree with TRBD1. The TCR sequence derives from a man aged 18 to 29 with active or convalescent COVID-19. The CDR3 nucleotides read TGTGCCAGCAAACAGGGGGCAGGTAACACTGAAGCTTTCTTT. Translating gives CASKQGAGNTEAFF.